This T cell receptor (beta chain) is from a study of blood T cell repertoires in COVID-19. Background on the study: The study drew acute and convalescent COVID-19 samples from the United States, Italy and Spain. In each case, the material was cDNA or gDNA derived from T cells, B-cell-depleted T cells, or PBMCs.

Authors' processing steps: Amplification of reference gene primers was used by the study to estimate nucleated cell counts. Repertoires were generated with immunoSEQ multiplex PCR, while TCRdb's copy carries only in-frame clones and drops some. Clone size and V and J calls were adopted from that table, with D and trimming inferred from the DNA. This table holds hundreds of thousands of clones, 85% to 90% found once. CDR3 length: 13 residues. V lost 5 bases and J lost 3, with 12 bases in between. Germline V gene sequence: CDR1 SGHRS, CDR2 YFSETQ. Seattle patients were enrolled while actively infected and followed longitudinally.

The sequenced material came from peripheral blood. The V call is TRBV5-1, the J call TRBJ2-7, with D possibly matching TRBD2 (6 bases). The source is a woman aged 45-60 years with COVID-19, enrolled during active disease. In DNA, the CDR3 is TGCGCCAGCAGTAACACGGAGGGCTACGAGCAGTACTTC. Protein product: CASSNTEGYEQYF.